These 32 T cell receptor beta chains originate from one sample sequenced in a study of technical replicates of blood from a handful of donors. Only in-frame clones appear in the TCRdb table, and some are missing; sequencing was by immunoSEQ multiplex PCR. The sample carries about 61,000 clones, approximately 87% recorded once. The sequencing sample was made of PBMCs. The receptors originated from a human donor in good health. Some clones in this sample may be carry-over from other donors' samples.

The chain links TRBV18 to TRBJ2-2; TRBD2 matches 7 bases. Germline V gene lookup returns CDR1 KGHSH and CDR2 LQKENI. The CDR3 loop spans 15 amino acids. Trimming at V came to 1 base and at J to 6 bases, leaving 5 bases not matched to a gene. The CDR3 reads CASSPLAGEAGELFF. The CDR3 DNA reads as TGTGCCAGCTCACCACTGGCGGGAGAGGCCGGGGAGCTGTTTTTT.

In DNA, the CDR3 is TGTGCCACCAGCAGAGACACCGGGACTAGCGGGGGTGAAATCTCCTACGAGCAGTACTTC. Amino acids: CATSRDTGTSGGEISYEQYF. The rearrangement uses TRBV15 and TRBJ2-7, with TRBD2 matching over 14 bases. This CDR3 has 20 amino acids. V lost 0 bases, J lost 0 bases, and 10 bases stayed unmatched. CDR1 is LNHNV, CDR2 YYDKDF, per germline (reference sequence).

V is TRBV4-3 and J is TRBJ2-5; 8 nucleotides align to TRBD2. The V and J ends lost 5 bases and 0 bases, in that order; junction bases with no gene match: 14. The CDR3 consists of 18 residues. The germline V gene has CDR1 LGHNA and CDR2 YSLEER. The CDR3: CASSDQVGDSGDQETQYF. CDR3 nucleotide sequence: TGCGCCAGCAGCGATCAAGTTGGGGATAGCGGGGACCAAGAGACCCAGTACTTC.

This rearrangement joins TRBV4-2 to TRBJ1-2; D is unresolved. Trimming took 0 bases from V and 5 from J, leaving 7 bases between them. The CDR3 totals 13 residues. Looked up from germline, CDR1 is LGHNA and CDR2 is YNFKEQ. CDR3 coding DNA: TGTGCCAGCAGCCAAGAGAGTGAATATGGCTACACCTTC. Residues: CASSQESEYGYTF.

This rearrangement joins TRBV5-1 to TRBJ2-3, with 8 bases matching TRBD2. V lost 1 base, J lost 0 bases, and 4 bases stayed unmatched. This CDR3 has 16 residues. Germline loops: CDR1 SGHRS, CDR2 YFSETQ. The CDR3 region has the DNA TGCGCCAGCAGCTTGAGGACGGGAGGGAGCACAGATACGCAGTATTTT. This codes for CASSLRTGGSTDTQYF.

This clone was detected only a few times. This may arise from a read error, as a much more abundant clone is one base away. The same CDR3 can be traced to other DNA sequences in this sample. The rearrangement uses TRBV5-1 and TRBJ2-1; 7 bases line up with TRBD2. The J segment lost 4 bases and the V segment lost 3 bases, leaving 4 bases of the junction unmatched. The germline CDR1 and CDR2 sequences are SGHRS and YFSETQ. This CDR3 contains 14 residues. The CDR3 loop is CASSSSGGYNEQFF. CDR3 coding DNA: TGCGCCAGCAGCTCTAGCGGCGGATACAATGAGCAGTTCTTC.

The rearrangement uses TRBV18 and TRBJ2-3; D unresolved. From germline, CDR1 is KGHSH and CDR2 LQKENI. The V gene lost 2 bases and the J gene lost 2 bases, with 8 bases spanning the gap. The CDR3 consists of 14 residues. CDR3 DNA sequence: TGTGCCAGCTCACCAGCTCAGGTCACAGATACGCAGTATTTT. Residues: CASSPAQVTDTQYF.

The V call is TRBV4-3, the J call TRBJ1-1, with 8 bases that match TRBD1. This CDR3 comprises 15 residues. V shed 0 bases and J 0 bases; nucleotides not matched to a gene: 0. Germline lookup yields CDR1 LGHNA and CDR2 YSLEER. The CDR3 protein is CASSQDRGLNTEAFF. In DNA, the CDR3 is TGCGCCAGCAGCCAAGACAGGGGGCTGAACACTGAAGCTTTCTTT.

The chain joins TRBV6-6 to TRBJ2-2, with 8 nucleotides matching TRBD1. The germline V gene has CDR1 MNHNY and CDR2 SVGAGI (reference sequence). This CDR3 region has 15 residues. V lost 6 bases, J lost 4 bases, and 7 bases stayed unmatched. CDR3 protein: CASSLTGGSTGELFF. The DNA for the CDR3 is TGTGCCAGCAGCCTAACAGGGGGAAGCACCGGGGAGCTGTTTTTT.

This chain joins TRBV7-8 and TRBJ1-3; a possible D gene is TRBD1 (5 bases). The CDR3 totals 14 residues. V dropped 3 bases and J dropped 8 bases, with 14 bases sitting between them. Germline CDR1 reads SGHVS; CDR2 reads FQNEAQ. CDR3 in amino acids: CASSFRERGDTIYF. CDR3 nucleotide sequence: TGTGCCAGCAGCTTCAGGGAAAGAGGCGACACCATATATTTT.

The genes are TRBV7-2 and TRBJ1-2; D gene unclear. Trimming took 2 bases from V and 8 from J, leaving 6 bases between them. Germline CDR1 is SGHTA and CDR2 is FQGNSA. This CDR3 comprises 11 residues. CDR3: CASSLTGGYTF. The CDR3 bases are TGTGCCAGCAGCTTAACGGGGGGCTACACCTTC.

The rearrangement joins TRBV20-1 to TRBJ1-3, with unresolved D. The length of the CDR3 is 11 residues. The germline V gene has CDR1 DFQATT and CDR2 SNEGSKA (reference sequence). With 4 bases removed from V and 2 bases from J, the gap between germline ends came to 3 bases. In DNA form, the CDR3 reads TGCAGTGCTATAGCTGGAAACACCATATATTTT. Its translation: CSAIAGNTIYF.

This chain links TRBV27 with TRBJ1-2, with D perhaps TRBD1 (6 bases). Deletions cut 2 bases from V and 4 bases from J, with 8 bases between. Germline V gene lookup returns CDR1 MNHEY and CDR2 SMNVEV (reference sequence). This CDR3 contains 13 residues. The CDR3 reads CASSLQGTYGYTF. The DNA for the CDR3 is TGTGCCAGCAGTTTACAGGGGACCTATGGCTACACCTTC.

The chain carries TRBV6-1 and TRBJ2-7; 9 bases align to TRBD2. V was pared by 7 bases and J by 6 bases, with 7 bases of the junction left unmatched. The CDR3 has 13 amino acids. The V gene's germline CDR1 is MNHNS and CDR2 SASEGT. In DNA, the CDR3 is TGTGCCAGCACCCAGCGGGGGGTGGGCGAGCAGTACTTC. This translates into CASTQRGVGEQYF.

This CDR3 is CASSYSTSGGAETQYF. The CDR3 DNA reads as TGTGCCAGCAGTTACTCCACTAGCGGGGGGGCCGAGACGCAGTATTTT. This chain links TRBV6-5 with TRBJ2-3; 13 bases fit TRBD2. The CDR3 runs 16 residues. Germline V CDR1 and CDR2: MNHEY, SVGAGI. The trim removed 0 bases at V and 9 bases at J, leaving 6 bases unmatched.

J is TRBJ1-3 and V is TRBV5-1; D gene unclear. The V gene's germline CDR1 is SGHRS and CDR2 YFSETQ. The CDR3 sequence is 16 residues long. V was clipped by 0 bases and J by 0 bases, with 10 bases between them. The CDR3 protein is CASSLVAAVSGNTIYF. In DNA, the CDR3 is TGCGCCAGCAGCTTGGTGGCAGCGGTCTCTGGAAACACCATATATTTT.

The rearrangement links TRBV18 to TRBJ2-1; TRBD2 matches 9 bases. The CDR3 is made up of 15 amino acids. V lost 5 bases and J lost 3; bases outside the gene matches: 5. Germline V gene sequence: CDR1 KGHSH, CDR2 LQKENI. As DNA, the CDR3 is TGTGCCAGCTCATCAAGGACTAGCGACTACAATGAGCAGTTCTTC. Protein: CASSSRTSDYNEQFF.

The V and J genes are TRBV6-5 and TRBJ2-7; tentative D call: TRBD2 (5 bases). The V and J ends lost 4 bases and 0 bases respectively, with 16 bases between them. Germline CDR1 MNHEY, CDR2 SVGAGI. This CDR3 contains 16 residues. CDR3 protein: CASSSPAGESSYEQYF. In DNA, the CDR3 is TGTGCCAGCAGTTCCCCAGCCGGGGAGAGCTCCTACGAGCAGTACTTC.

The chain uses TRBV6-5 and TRBJ1-1; D ambiguous. Germline CDR1 MNHEY, CDR2 SVGAGI. This CDR3 is 14 amino acids long. The V and J ends lost 2 bases and 1 base respectively, with 8 bases between them. CDR3 sequence reads: CASSYGNPNTEAFF. CDR3 DNA sequence: TGTGCCAGCAGTTACGGCAACCCGAACACTGAAGCTTTCTTT.

The rearrangement links TRBV5-1 to TRBJ1-2, with 8 bases matching TRBD1. V shed 4 bases, J shed 5 bases, and the junction held 10 bases outside the gene matches. This CDR3 is built from 15 residues. Germline-derived CDR1 and CDR2 are SGHRS and YFSETQ. Written as DNA, the CDR3 is TGCGCCAGCAGCCCGGCTTGGGACAGGATATATGGCTACACCTTC. Its protein product is CASSPAWDRIYGYTF.

The V gene is TRBV7-9, the J gene TRBJ2-5; 7 bases fit TRBD1. In germline, CDR1 is SEHNR, CDR2 FQNEAQ (reference sequence). The length of the CDR3 is 13 residues. V lost 5 bases and J lost 5; bases outside the gene matches: 5. CDR3 DNA sequence: TGTGCCAGCAGCCTACAGGGGTGGGAGACCCAGTACTTC. Its protein is CASSLQGWETQYF.

The genes are TRBV27 and TRBJ2-1, with 12 bases identical to TRBD2. This CDR3 has 15 amino acids. V shed 4 bases, J shed 4 bases, and the junction held 2 bases outside the gene matches. Germline loops: CDR1 MNHEY, CDR2 SMNVEV (reference sequence). The CDR3 region is CASSSGLAGYNEQFF. The CDR3 region has the DNA TGTGCCAGCAGTTCGGGACTAGCGGGTTACAATGAGCAGTTCTTC.

The CDR3 reads CASSLTGTDFSNYGYTF. The DNA of the CDR3 is TGTGCCAGCAGCTTGACAGGGACAGACTTTTCTAACTATGGCTACACCTTC. The genes are TRBV7-2 and TRBJ1-2; 7 bases map to TRBD1. The CDR3 extends over 17 amino acids. Germline CDR1 is SGHTA and CDR2 is FQGNSA. Trimming at V came to 3 bases and at J to 0 bases, leaving 10 bases not matched to a gene. Filled out from reference TRBV7-2 and TRBJ1-2, the complete variable domain reads GAGVSQSPSNKVTEKGKDVELRCDPISGHTALYWYRQSLGQGLEFLIYFQGNSAPDKSGLPSDRFSAERTGGSVSTLTIQRTQQEDSAVYLCASSLTGTDFSNYGYTFGSGTRLTVV.

The chain recombines TRBV2 with TRBJ1-5, with 9 bases that match TRBD1. Unmatched junction bases numbered 8, after V lost 4 bases and J lost 7 bases. Germline V lookup: CDR1 SNHLY, CDR2 FYNNEI. The CDR3 has 15 amino acids. CDR3 DNA sequence: TGTGCCAGCAGTGCTTGGACAGGGGCTCGACAGCCCCAGCATTTT. Translating it yields CASSAWTGARQPQHF.

The CDR3 nucleotides are TGTGCCAGCAGAACGTGGGGCGGGAGGGCGGATGAGCAGTTCTTC. This encodes CASRTWGGRADEQFF. The rearrangement uses TRBV11-2 and TRBJ2-1; 9 nucleotides match TRBD2. With 6 bases clipped from V and 8 bases from J, the junction kept 11 bases outside the gene matches. Germline V gives CDR1 SGHAT, CDR2 FQNNGV. CDR3 length: 15 residues.

The chain couples TRBV4-3 to TRBJ2-1; perhaps TRBD2 as D (6 bases). Germline V gives CDR1 LGHNA, CDR2 YSLEER. V was cut by 0 bases and J by 13 bases, with 16 bases left in between. The CDR3 length is 14 residues. The CDR3 loop reads CASSQDRFGGDQFF. The CDR3 DNA sequence: TGCGCCAGCAGCCAAGATCGGTTTGGAGGGGATCAGTTCTTC.

The chain couples TRBV9 to TRBJ1-4; TRBD1 is a possible D gene (6 bases). Trimming stripped 3 bases from V and 8 bases from J, with 14 bases between. The CDR3 has 14 residues. Germline assignment: CDR1 SGDLS and CDR2 YYNGEE. CDR3 amino acids: CASSEGSGVEKLFF. The CDR3 DNA reads TGTGCCAGCAGCGAGGGATCAGGGGTCGAAAAACTGTTTTTT.

The chain carries TRBV27 and TRBJ2-7; D perhaps matches TRBD1 (5 bases). Germline V lookup: CDR1 MNHEY, CDR2 SMNVEV (reference sequence). Trimming took off 3 bases at V and 5 bases at J, with 14 bases between the two ends. This CDR3 spans 14 amino acids. The CDR3 nucleotides read TGTGCCAGCAGTTTGTGGCAGGGATCCCACGAGCAGTACTTC. This gives the protein CASSLWQGSHEQYF.

The chain employs TRBV7-9 and TRBJ2-2, with TRBD2 matching over 13 bases. The CDR3 is 19 amino acids. The trim removed 5 bases at V and 6 bases at J, leaving 15 bases unmatched. Germline V CDR1 and CDR2: SEHNR, FQNEAQ (reference sequence). CDR3 sequence reads: CASSLRTSGSLTFAGELFF. CDR3 nucleotide sequence: TGTGCCAGCAGCCTCAGGACTAGCGGGAGTCTTACATTTGCCGGGGAGCTGTTTTTT.

The rearrangement links TRBV7-2 to TRBJ2-2, with D perhaps TRBD1 (5 bases). With 6 bases removed from V and 0 bases from J, the gap between germline ends came to 11 bases. Germline CDR1 SGHTA, CDR2 FQGNSA. The CDR3 is made up of 15 amino acids. This CDR3 reads CASREWGTNTGELFF. The CDR3 DNA sequence: TGTGCCAGCAGAGAGTGGGGCACGAACACCGGGGAGCTGTTTTTT. Combining the CDR3 with reference TRBV7-2 and TRBJ2-2 gives the whole variable domain GAGVSQSPSNKVTEKGKDVELRCDPISGHTALYWYRQSLGQGLEFLIYFQGNSAPDKSGLPSDRFSAERTGGSVSTLTIQRTQQEDSAVYLCASREWGTNTGELFFGEGSRLTVL.

The chain links TRBV4-2 to TRBJ2-2; TRBD2 matches 10 bases. This CDR3 is 16 amino acids long. Germline loops: CDR1 LGHNA, CDR2 YNFKEQ. Trimming removed 0 bases from V and 6 bases from J; junction bases left unmatched: 4. DNA of the CDR3: TGTGCCAGCAGCCAAGATCTAGCGGGAGTGTCCGGGGAGCTGTTTTTT. Its translation is CASSQDLAGVSGELFF.

This clone was seen repeatedly, ten times or more. The chain employs TRBV5-1 and TRBJ1-2, with 8 bases matching TRBD1. The V and J ends lost 2 bases and 6 bases, in that order; junction bases with no gene match: 9. Germline CDR1 and CDR2: SGHRS and YFSETQ. The CDR3 contains 15 residues. In DNA, the CDR3 is TGCGCCAGCAGCTTATACGGACAGGGTCTTGATGGCTACACCTTC. Protein: CASSLYGQGLDGYTF. The full variable domain, its missing parts supplied by reference TRBV5-1 and TRBJ1-2, is KAGVTQTPRYLIKTRGQQVTLSCSPISGHRSVSWYQQTPGQGLQFLFEYFSETQRNKGNFPGRFSGRQFSNSRSEMNVSTLELGDSALYLCASSLYGQGLDGYTFGSGTRLTVV.